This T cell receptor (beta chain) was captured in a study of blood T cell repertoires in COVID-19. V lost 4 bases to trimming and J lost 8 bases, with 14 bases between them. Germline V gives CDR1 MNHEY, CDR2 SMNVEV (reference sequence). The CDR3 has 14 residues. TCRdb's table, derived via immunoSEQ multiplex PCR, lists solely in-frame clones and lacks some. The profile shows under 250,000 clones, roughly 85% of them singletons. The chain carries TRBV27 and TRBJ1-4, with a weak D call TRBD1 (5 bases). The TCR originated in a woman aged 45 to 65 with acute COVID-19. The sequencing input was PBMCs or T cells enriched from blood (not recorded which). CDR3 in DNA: TGTGCCAGCAGTTGGGGGGTGGAGGGCGAAAAACTGTTTTTT. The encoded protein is CASSWGVEGEKLFF.